This T cell receptor (beta chain) derives from a study of glioma-infiltrating T cells after dendritic cell vaccination. Study-wide points: Estimated pretreatment TIL content predicted outcome after dendritic cell vaccination.

Sample time point: after dendritic cell vaccination, including at tumor progression/relapse. All glioblastoma patients lacked an isocitrate dehydrogenase mutation. TCRB CDR3 was amplified from 2 ug genomic DNA or less. The PCR used 60 V beta and 13 J beta primers. Sequencing was performed with immunoSEQ multiplex PCR; in TCRdb, only in-frame clones are kept and a portion is missing. The table has around 78,000 clones, around 85% seen once; the top ten hold over 6.5%. Details on this clone: The antigen remains unidentified.

This sequence originates from a human donor with glioblastoma. The sequencing here drew on blood, taken after dendritic cell vaccination.

The CDR3 region has the DNA TGTGCCAGCACCTCGGGACTAGCGGCTTACAATGAGCAGTTCTTC. This encodes CASTSGLAAYNEQFF. The chain joins TRBV27 to TRBJ2-1; 11 bases agree with TRBD2. From germline, CDR1 is MNHEY and CDR2 SMNVEV (reference sequence). The ends lost 7 bases at V and 4 bases at J; junction bases unmatched: 6. The CDR3 runs 15 residues.